The 16 T cell receptor beta chains in this list originate from one sample, sequenced in a study of regulatory T cells in long-lasting Graves disease. For TCR beta, libraries came from iRepertoire HTBI primers and Arm-PCR of CDR3 regions. TCRdb ran MiXCR on the multiplex PCR reads and lists one entry per CDR3 protein. The table lists about 430,000 distinct CDR3 sequences, 21% of them singletons. Time point described: persistent/refractory GD, antithyroid drugs over 5 years with positive TRAb. Extracted RNA from PBMCs served as the source of the TCR library. The sample consisted of peripheral blood mononuclear cells (PBMCs), taken when the disease was refractory, from a patient treated with antithyroid drugs. These TCRs come from a female donor with Graves disease.

This clonotype came up a few times. V gene TRBV7-2 combines with J gene TRBJ2-7; weak D call: TRBD2 (6 bases). V lost 1 base and J lost 13, with 14 bases in between. The length of the CDR3 is 12 residues. The germline V gene has CDR1 SGHTA and CDR2 FQGNSA. CDR3 amino acids: CASSLGGLDDYF. CDR3 nucleotides: TGTGCCAGCAGCTTAGGGGGACTCGACGACTACTTC.

This rearrangement joins TRBV12-3 or TRBV12-4 to TRBJ2-3, with TRBD2 matching 14 bases. The CDR3 loop spans 17 amino acids. V dropped 4 bases and J dropped 4; count of bases not matched to a gene: 7. The CDR3 loop reads CASSWDRTSGRPDTQYF. CDR3 DNA sequence: TGTGCCAGCAGTTGGGACCGGACTAGCGGGAGGCCAGATACGCAGTATTTT.

This clonotype was counted ten times or more. The chain couples TRBV20-1 to TRBJ2-5; 10 nucleotides align to TRBD2. The V and J ends lost 5 bases and 4 bases, in that order; junction bases with no gene match: 10. The germline CDR1 and CDR2 sequences are DFQATT and SNEGSKA (reference sequence). The CDR3 contains 15 residues. The CDR3 region is CSARWSSGSGETQYF. CDR3 DNA: TGCAGTGCTCGGTGGTCTAGCGGGAGTGGAGAGACCCAGTACTTC.

This clonotype was detected once. At one of its ends the junction is not consistent with the germline gene, which may arise from a read error. This rearrangement joins TRBV7-9 to TRBJ1-5; D possibly corresponds to TRBD1 (6 bases). This CDR3 is 15 amino acids long. Germline CDR1 and CDR2: SEHNR and FQNEAQ (reference sequence). DNA of the CDR3: TGTGTCAGCAGCCTGGATGGACAGAGCAATCAGCCCCAGCATTTT. It specifies CVSSLDGQSNQPQHF.

This clonotype has at least ten counts. The chain joins TRBV9 to TRBJ2-5, with a weak D call TRBD2 (5 bases). The CDR3 is 15 amino acids. Germline-derived CDR1 and CDR2 are SGDLS and YYNGEE. Trimming shortened V by 1 base and J by 2 bases, and 12 bases separated the two germline ends. The CDR3 here is CASSVQGRPQETQYF. The CDR3 coding sequence is TGTGCCAGCAGCGTACAAGGGAGACCGCAAGAGACCCAGTACTTC.

This clonotype was counted only a few times. This sequence joins TRBV20-1 and TRBJ2-4; D is ambiguous. CDR1 is DFQATT and CDR2 is SNEGSKA in the germline V gene (reference sequence). V lost 5 bases and J lost 0, with 14 bases in between. CDR3 length: 15 amino acids. CDR3 loop: CSAVEAGVAKNIQYF. The CDR3 bases are TGCAGTGCTGTTGAGGCTGGGGTAGCCAAAAACATTCAGTACTTC.

This clonotype was seen at least ten times. The rearrangement joins TRBV12-3 or TRBV12-4 to TRBJ2-1; 7 bases match TRBD1. The CDR3 totals 15 residues. J gave up 7 bases and V 5 bases, and 11 bases lay outside the gene matches. The CDR3 reads CASSLPRTGMNEQFF. CDR3 sequence (DNA): TGTGCCAGCAGTCTCCCGAGGACAGGAATGAATGAGCAGTTCTTC.

This clonotype showed up just a few times. The gene calls are TRBV10-3 and TRBJ2-7; D is undetermined. Germline CDR1 and CDR2: ENHRY and SYGVKD. V lost 7 bases to trimming and J lost 0 bases, with 7 bases between them. The CDR3 is 12 amino acids. The CDR3 region has the DNA TGTGCCATCAATAAGAGCTCCTACGAGCAGTACTTC. It encodes CAINKSSYEQYF.

This chain links TRBV30 with TRBJ2-7; D is uncertain. The germline V gene encodes CDR1 GTSNPN and CDR2 SVGIG (reference sequence). Trimming stripped 3 bases from V and 0 bases from J, with 12 bases between. CDR3 length equals 14 residues. This CDR3 is CAWRYSPSSYEQYF. The CDR3, as DNA: TGTGCCTGGAGATACAGCCCGAGCTCCTACGAGCAGTACTTC.

The chain links TRBV5-6 to TRBJ1-2, with a tentative D call TRBD1 (5 bases). The CDR3 contains 15 residues. V was clipped by 6 bases and J by 1 base, with 16 bases between them. Germline V CDR1 and CDR2: SGHDT, YYEEEE. CDR3 amino acids: CASIEMPGDNYGYTF. CDR3 nucleotides: TGTGCCAGCATCGAAATGCCGGGGGATAACTATGGCTACACCTTC.

Ten or more counts support this clonotype. The chain links TRBV7-3 to TRBJ1-2; unclear D gene. Germline V CDR1 and CDR2: SGHTA, FQGTGA. This CDR3 region has 15 residues. The V and J ends lost 5 bases and 5 bases respectively, with 18 bases between them. Here the CDR3 reads CASSLDAGQSYGYTF. CDR3 nucleotides: TGTGCCAGCAGCCTCGATGCCGGGCAGTCATATGGCTACACCTTC.

Notes on this clonotype: The likely explanation is a read error, given a far larger clone one base away. V gene TRBV6-6 combines with J gene TRBJ1-2, with D possibly TRBD1 on 6 matching bases. Germline V CDR1 and CDR2: MNHNY, SVGAGI (reference sequence). CDR3 length equals 14 residues. CDR3 region: CANSYSQGTYGYTF. The CDR3 coding sequence is TGTGCCAACAGTTACTCGCAGGGGACCTATGGCTACACCTTC.

The V call is TRBV29-1, the J call TRBJ2-1; D is possibly TRBD2 (6 bases). There are 14 residues in the CDR3. The germline V and J ends were trimmed by 1 base and 4 bases, with 11 bases remaining between them. From germline, CDR1 is SQVTM and CDR2 ANQGSEA. This chain's CDR3 is CSVEVTSSYNEQFF. DNA for the CDR3: TGCAGCGTTGAAGTTACTAGCAGTTACAATGAGCAGTTCTTC.

In its sample, this clonotype was seen a few times. The chain employs TRBV20-1 and TRBJ2-5; unclear D gene. V shed 3 bases and J shed 1 base, with 12 bases lying between them. This CDR3 comprises 14 residues. Germline values: CDR1 DFQATT, CDR2 SNEGSKA (reference sequence). Written as DNA, the CDR3 is TGCAGTGCTAGTCTCCCCGGGCGCCAAGAGACCCAGTACTTC. It specifies CSASLPGRQETQYF.

This clonotype turned up a few times. The rearrangement links TRBV5-4 to TRBJ2-7; D not resolved. CDR3 size: 14 residues. V lost 1 base to trimming and J lost 2 bases, with 10 bases between them. Germline CDR1 SGHNT, CDR2 YYREEE (reference sequence). This CDR3 is CASSLTDRPYEQYF. CDR3 coding DNA: TGTGCCAGCAGCTTGACGGACCGACCCTACGAGCAGTACTTC.

V and J are TRBV28 and TRBJ2-1, with 7 bases fitting TRBD2. The germline gives CDR1 MDHEN, CDR2 SYDVKM. The V segment lost 6 bases and the J segment 7 bases; nucleotides outside the gene matches: 15. The CDR3 spans 16 residues. The CDR3 nucleotides are TGTGCCAGCAGCCCATCCGGGAGCGGGACCCAGAATGAGCAGTTCTTC. Amino acid sequence: CASSPSGSGTQNEQFF.